Below are 32 T cell receptor beta chains sequenced from a single sample in a study of breast tumors, draining lymph nodes, adjacent tissues. TCRdb recomputed calls from the multiplex PCR reads with MiXCR, one row per CDR3 protein. The data contain around 13,000 distinct CDR3 sequences, around half of them singletons. Sequencing input: tumor-adjacent breast tissue. All receptors derive from a female donor with breast cancer. Some clones in this sample may be carry-over from other donors' samples.

This clonotype is medium-sized (0.01 to 0.1%). The chain has TRBV9 and TRBJ2-7, with D perhaps TRBD2 (5 bases). Germline V CDR1 and CDR2: SGDLS, YYNGEE. V dropped 0 bases and J dropped 2 bases, with 18 bases sitting between them. The CDR3 consists of 17 residues. The CDR3 DNA reads TGTGCCAGCAGCGTAGGGGCTGGGCGGGCACACGCCTACGAGCAGTACTTC. Protein: CASSVGAGRAHAYEQYF. The whole variable domain, filled in from reference TRBV9 and TRBJ2-7, reads DSGVTQTPKHLITATGQRVTLRCSPRSGDLSVYWYQQSLDQGLQFLIQYYNGEERAKGNILERFSAQQFPDLHSELNLSSLELGDSALYFCASSVGAGRAHAYEQYFGPGTRLTVT.

This clonotype is medium-sized in the sample. The chain couples TRBV6-5 to TRBJ1-2; D might be TRBD1 (5 bases). This CDR3 is 14 amino acids long. The V and J ends lost 4 bases and 3 bases respectively, with 12 bases between them. Germline V gene sequence: CDR1 MNHEY, CDR2 SVGAGI. The CDR3 nucleotides read TGTGCCAGCAGTTCGGGGGTATGGGACTATGGCTACACCTTC. The encoded protein is CASSSGVWDYGYTF.

This clonotype showed up many times. This may come from a read error, since a much larger clone is one base off. The J gene is TRBJ2-7, the V gene TRBV20-1; 7 nucleotides match TRBD2. After removal of 0 bases from V and 4 bases from J, the junction contained 9 bases not matched to a gene. Germline lookup yields CDR1 DFQATT and CDR2 SNEGSKA (reference sequence). This CDR3 is built from 15 residues. CDR3 coding DNA: TGCAGTGCTAGAGATCCCGGGAGGTCTCCGTACGAGCAGTACTTC. This codes for CSARDPGRSPYEQYF.

This clonotype was picked up one time. V usage is TRBV29-1 and J usage is TRBJ1-1; D is unclear. The CDR3 runs 14 residues. Per the germline V gene, CDR1 is SQVTM and CDR2 is ANQGSEA. V was cut by 3 bases and J by 8 bases, with 19 bases left in between. CDR3 protein: CSVDYQVPLGEAFF. The DNA for the CDR3 is TGCAGCGTTGATTATCAAGTCCCCCTTGGGGAAGCTTTCTTT.

The sample holds many counts of this clonotype. The junction departs from germline at one end; a sequencing error may be responsible. J is TRBJ1-6 and V is TRBV2; tentatively, D is TRBD1 (6 bases). The germline gives CDR1 SNHLY, CDR2 FYNNEI. The CDR3 runs to 14 residues. The CDR3 DNA reads as TGTGCCAGCAGTGTGGCCAGGGGCGTCTCCCCCCCCCACTTT. This sequence encodes CASSVARGVSPPHF.

V is TRBV5-1 and J is TRBJ2-7; no firm D call. Germline V gene data show CDR1 as SGHRS and CDR2 as YFSETQ. Trimming took off 4 bases at V and 3 bases at J, with 11 bases between the two ends. This CDR3 has 13 amino acids. For the CDR3, the DNA is TGCGCCAGCAGCCCCACCGCGAACTACGAGCAGTACTTC. It codes for CASSPTANYEQYF. The variable domain in full, completed from reference TRBV5-1 and TRBJ2-7, reads KAGVTQTPRYLIKTRGQQVTLSCSPISGHRSVSWYQQTPGQGLQFLFEYFSETQRNKGNFPGRFSGRQFSNSRSEMNVSTLELGDSALYLCASSPTANYEQYFGPGTRLTVT.

This clonotype came up a few times. The rearrangement links TRBV12-3 or TRBV12-4 to TRBJ2-2; possible D gene TRBD2, 5 bases. V was trimmed by 4 bases and J by 5 bases, leaving 14 bases between them. The CDR3 loop spans 15 amino acids. CDR3 in DNA: TGTGCCAGCAGTTGGCCTCCCTGGGAGACCGGGGAGCTGTTTTTT. Its protein product is CASSWPPWETGELFF.

This chain uses TRBV10-3 with TRBJ2-7; 7 nucleotides agree with TRBD2. Looked up from germline, CDR1 is ENHRY and CDR2 is SYGVKD. The ends lost 4 bases at V and 0 bases at J; junction bases unmatched: 9. The CDR3 is 16 residues long. CDR3: CAISGSAGTNSYEQYF. CDR3 in DNA: TGTGCCATCAGTGGATCCGCCGGGACTAACTCCTACGAGCAGTACTTC.

A remark on this clonotype: Compared with germline, one end of the junction differs, possibly owing to a read error. The V gene is TRBV10-2, the J gene TRBJ2-3; possibly TRBD1 for D (6 bases). This CDR3 region has 14 residues. From germline, CDR1 is WSHSY and CDR2 SAAADI. The CDR3 region has the DNA TGCGTCAGCAGTGACGGTGGGGGCACAGATACGAAGTATTTT. Amino acid sequence: CVSSDGGGTDTKYF.

V and J are TRBV7-9 and TRBJ2-7; D uncertain. V lost 4 bases and J lost 2, with 0 bases in between. Germline-derived CDR1 and CDR2 are SEHNR and FQNEAQ (reference sequence). The CDR3 spans 10 residues. CDR3 sequence: CASSSYEQYF. The CDR3 region has the DNA TGTGCCAGCAGCTCCTACGAGCAGTACTTC.

V usage is TRBV7-8 and J usage is TRBJ2-7; D gene uncertain. Germline lookup yields CDR1 SGHVS and CDR2 FQNEAQ. The CDR3 sequence is 8 residues long. CDR3 nucleotide sequence: TGTGCCAGCAGCTTAGATGGGGTT. Its translation is CASSLDGV.

The chain has TRBV9 and TRBJ2-7; no definite D call. From germline, CDR1 is SGDLS and CDR2 YYNGEE. This CDR3 has 12 residues. Trimming left V 0 bases short and J 6 bases short, with 7 bases between. The CDR3 sequence: CASSVEVGEQYF. DNA for the CDR3: TGTGCCAGCAGCGTAGAGGTAGGCGAGCAGTACTTC.

This clonotype was observed a few times. The V call is TRBV24-1, the J call TRBJ2-1, with 8 bases matching TRBD1. Germline loops: CDR1 KGHDR, CDR2 SFDVKD. The J segment lost 8 bases and the V segment lost 3 bases, leaving 11 bases of the junction unmatched. The CDR3 sequence is 16 residues long. The CDR3 protein is CATSDRARGRHDEQFF. The CDR3 nucleotides are TGTGCCACCAGTGATCGGGCCAGGGGGCGTCACGATGAGCAGTTCTTC.

This clonotype is deemed medium-sized. The chain employs TRBV7-9 and TRBJ2-1; the D is unclear. The CDR3 spans 10 residues. The germline gives CDR1 SEHNR, CDR2 FQNEAQ (reference sequence). Trimming pared 10 bases from V and 8 bases from J, leaving 9 bases between. The CDR3 region is CATRSYEQFF. CDR3 DNA: TGTGCCACGCGGAGCTATGAGCAGTTCTTC.

This chain uses TRBV6-1 with TRBJ1-5, with 9 bases identical to TRBD1. Germline trimming cut 7 bases from V and 4 bases from J; bases unmatched to any gene: 29. The CDR3 is 22 residues long. The germline CDR1 and CDR2 sequences are MNHNS and SASEGT. CDR3: CASTGQGGLAGRGGAGNQPQHF. The CDR3 DNA sequence: TGTGCCAGCACGGGACAGGGAGGACTAGCGGGAAGAGGGGGGGCGGGGAATCAGCCCCAGCATTTT.

This clonotype rates as medium-sized. This chain links TRBV7-9 with TRBJ1-5; D gene uncertain. Germline assignment: CDR1 SEHNR and CDR2 FQNEAQ (reference sequence). CDR3 size: 14 residues. Trimming took 2 bases from V and 4 from J, leaving 9 bases between them. CDR3 loop: CASSLYGPNQPQHF. CDR3 in DNA: TGTGCCAGCAGCTTATATGGGCCAAATCAGCCCCAGCATTTT. Variable domain in full (rest from reference TRBV7-9 and TRBJ1-5): DTGVSQNPRHKITKRGQNVTFRCDPISEHNRLYWYRQTLGQGPEFLTYFQNEAQLEKSRLLSDRFSAERPKGSFSTLEIQRTEQGDSAMYLCASSLYGPNQPQHFGDGTRLSIL.

This clonotype was found many times. A much larger clone lies one base from this, so it may be a read error. The chain couples TRBV11-3 to TRBJ2-3; 11 bases agree with TRBD2. This CDR3 has 16 amino acids. From germline, CDR1 is SGHNT and CDR2 YENEEA. This CDR3 reads CTSSAGLAANTDTQYF. The CDR3 DNA follows: TGTACCAGCAGCGCGGGACTAGCGGCCAACACAGATACGCAGTATTTT.

This clonotype was seen ten or more times. CDR3 sequence reads: CASSPGLADAKNIQYF. The DNA of the CDR3 is TGTGCCAGTAGTCCGGGACTAGCGGACGCCAAAAACATTCAGTACTTC. This chain connects TRBV19 to TRBJ2-4, with TRBD2 matching over 11 bases. The CDR3 runs 16 residues. Germline CDR1 reads LNHDA; CDR2 reads SQIVND (reference sequence). V trimming: 5 bases; J trimming: 1 base; junction bases outside the gene matches: 4.

This clonotype qualifies as medium-sized. The J gene is TRBJ2-7, the V gene TRBV12-3 or TRBV12-4, with D perhaps being TRBD1 or TRBD2 (5 bases each). The CDR3 is made up of 12 amino acids. Trimming took 6 bases from V and 2 from J, leaving 8 bases between them. The CDR3 DNA is TGTGCCAGCAGCAGAGGGGCCTACGAGCAGTACTTC. This sequence encodes CASSRGAYEQYF.

In this sample, this clonotype turned up many times. J is TRBJ1-2 and V is TRBV28; D not certain. This CDR3 contains 13 residues. The germline V gene has CDR1 MDHEN and CDR2 SYDVKM. Trimming left V 1 base short and J 6 bases short, with 9 bases between. This CDR3 is CASSLLERDGYTF. The CDR3 nucleotides are TGTGCCAGCAGTTTATTGGAGCGGGATGGCTACACCTTC.

V usage is TRBV9 and J usage is TRBJ2-5; 7 bases fit TRBD2. The J segment lost 3 bases and the V segment lost 0 bases, leaving 8 bases of the junction unmatched. The CDR3 is 16 amino acids. The germline CDR1 and CDR2 sequences are SGDLS and YYNGEE. Here the CDR3 DNA reads TGTGCCAGCAGCGTAGATGGGGCGGGAGAAAAAGAGACCCAGTACTTC. This sequence encodes CASSVDGAGEKETQYF.

The rearrangement joins TRBV29-1 to TRBJ2-1; 8 bases match TRBD2. V gave up 5 bases and J gave up 7 bases; unmatched junction bases: 4. The CDR3 is 12 residues long. Germline values: CDR1 SQVTM, CDR2 ANQGSEA. The CDR3: CSVTGTRNEQFF. In nucleotides, the CDR3 is TGCAGCGTTACCGGGACTAGAAATGAGCAGTTCTTC.

Remarks on this clonotype: A read error may be the cause here, since a much bigger clone is one base away. CDR3 protein: CASSWFRAGTDTQYF. The CDR3 DNA sequence: TGTGCCAGCAGCTGGTTCAGGGCAGGCACAGATACGCAGTATTTT. The chain uses TRBV11-2 and TRBJ2-3, with D possibly being TRBD1 (5 bases). From germline, CDR1 is SGHAT and CDR2 FQNNGV. The germline V and J ends were trimmed by 4 bases and 1 base, with 12 bases remaining between them. The CDR3 sequence is 15 residues long.

In its sample, this clonotype was seen many times. This may be a read error, as it is one base from a much larger clone. The J gene is TRBJ2-2, the V gene TRBV12-3 or TRBV12-4, with TRBD1 matching 9 bases. This CDR3 spans 15 amino acids. CDR3 in DNA: TGTGTCAGCAGGAACAGGGGGCGCGGCACCGGGGAGCTGTTTTTT. Translated, it gives CVSRNRGRGTGELFF.

This clonotype is deemed medium-sized. For the CDR3, the DNA is TGTGCCAGCAGCTTGGGCCCAGATACGCAGTATTTT. It translates to CASSLGPDTQYF. The chain is built from TRBV11-3 and TRBJ2-3, with unresolved D. This CDR3 is 12 amino acids long. The V end lost 3 bases, the J end lost 4 bases, and 5 bases lay between the germline ends. Germline assignment: CDR1 SGHNT and CDR2 YENEEA.

This clonotype was seen many times. The rearrangement uses TRBV27 and TRBJ2-5; TRBD2 might be the D (5 bases). Per germline, CDR1 MNHEY and CDR2 SMNVEV (reference sequence). V lost 2 bases to trimming and J lost 5 bases, with 9 bases between them. The CDR3 loop spans 13 amino acids. Here the CDR3 DNA reads TGTGCCAGCAGTTTACGAGGGTTGGAGACCCAGTACTTC. As protein: CASSLRGLETQYF.

In its sample, this clonotype ranks as medium-sized. The rearrangement links TRBV5-1 to TRBJ2-7, with D possibly TRBD2 on 6 matching bases. The CDR3 has 16 residues. V was pared by 0 bases and J by 0 bases, with 13 bases between. Germline assignment: CDR1 SGHRS and CDR2 YFSETQ. The CDR3 DNA reads as TGCGCCAGCAGCTTGGGACACCGGGACTCCTCCTACGAGCAGTACTTC. Protein sequence: CASSLGHRDSSYEQYF.

The gene calls are TRBV20-1 and TRBJ1-4; possibly TRBD1 for D (5 bases). The germline V gene has CDR1 DFQATT and CDR2 SNEGSKA (reference sequence). Trimming shortened V by 5 bases and J by 2 bases, and 12 bases separated the two germline ends. The CDR3 has 14 residues. CDR3 in amino acids: CSASRGATNEKLFF. The CDR3 region has the DNA TGCAGTGCTTCCCGCGGGGCCACTAATGAAAAACTGTTTTTT.

The chain is built from TRBV7-2 and TRBJ1-5, with D maybe TRBD1 (5 bases). The V gene's germline CDR1 is SGHTA and CDR2 FQGNSA. This CDR3 has 15 residues. V lost 5 bases and J 4 bases, leaving 15 bases between the germline ends. Here the CDR3 DNA reads TGTGCCAGCAGCCCGATGGGAGGGGAAAATCAGCCCCAGCATTTT. The encoded protein is CASSPMGGENQPQHF.

Judged by abundance, this clonotype is medium-sized. V and J are TRBV7-3 and TRBJ2-7; the D is unclear. V was clipped by 1 base and J by 2 bases, with 9 bases between them. The CDR3 is 14 amino acids. CDR1 and CDR2 (germline): SGHTA, FQGTGA. The CDR3 loop is CASSLKGSAYEQYF. The CDR3 DNA follows: TGTGCCAGCAGCTTAAAAGGGTCAGCCTACGAGCAGTACTTC.

This clonotype has a handful of counts. V is TRBV7-8 and J is TRBJ2-2, with D perhaps TRBD2 (5 bases). Germline-derived CDR1 and CDR2 are SGHVS and FQNEAQ. Trimming cost V 5 bases and J 1 base, with 14 bases left between them. The CDR3 sequence is 16 residues long. The CDR3 region is CASSPLRRVNTGELFF. The CDR3 DNA reads as TGTGCCAGCAGCCCGCTTCGGCGGGTGAACACCGGGGAGCTGTTTTTT.

The sample holds many counts of this clonotype. A clone one base away is much larger, so this may be a read error. The CDR3 loop is CASSFVFGGGGHNEQFF. As DNA, the CDR3 is TGTGCCAGCAGTTTCGTATTTGGAGGGGGAGGACACAATGAGCAGTTCTTC. J is TRBJ2-1 and V is TRBV12-3 or TRBV12-4, with D perhaps TRBD1 or TRBD2 (6 bases each). The V end lost 3 bases, the J end lost 5 bases, and 20 bases lay between the germline ends. This CDR3 has 17 residues.